This T cell receptor beta chain was retrieved from a study of blood T cell repertoires in COVID-19. Study-level background: In each case, the material was cDNA or gDNA derived from T cells, B-cell-depleted T cells, or PBMCs.

Assay used: immunoSEQ multiplex PCR; TCRdb lists only in-frame clones, some missing. The table includes 200,000 to 300,000 clones, over 75% detected once. V dropped 5 bases and J dropped 5 bases, with 18 bases sitting between them. Germline V lookup: CDR1 SQVTM, CDR2 ANQGSEA. The CDR3 loop spans 14 amino acids. The source is a human donor in a cohort sampled during active COVID-19. The chain combines TRBV29-1 with TRBJ2-5, with a weak D call TRBD2 (5 bases). Specimen: peripheral blood. CDR3: CSVPGVRVGETQYF. CDR3 nucleotide sequence: TGCAGCGTTCCCGGGGTCAGAGTAGGGGAGACCCAGTACTTC.